This T cell receptor (beta chain) comes out of a study of TIL therapy for anti-PD-1-resistant metastatic lung cancer. Per germline, CDR1 SNHLY and CDR2 FYNNEI. This CDR3 region has 15 residues. Trimming stripped 7 bases from V and 5 bases from J, with 17 bases between. Time point: pre-treatment sample, taken before nivolumab and TIL therapy. This was the immunoSEQ v3 assay. TCRdb's copy holds only in-frame clones and misses some; the assay was immunoSEQ multiplex PCR. Counted here are about 32,000 clones, roughly 69% occurring once; the ten biggest clones make up approximately 2.5%. The V call is TRBV2, the J call TRBJ2-2, with D tentatively TRBD2 (5 bases). The origin of this receptor is a woman between 30 and 80 years old with non-small cell lung cancer. The source was blood, collected at baseline. This CDR3 reads CASIVEPRVTGELFF. CDR3 in DNA: TGTGCCAGCATAGTCGAACCGAGGGTTACCGGGGAGCTGTTTTTT.